A selection of T cell receptor beta chains follows, all from one sample in a study of T cell responses to AZD1222 COVID-19 vaccine. The repertoire was sequenced with immunoSEQ multiplex PCR; TCRdb's copy has only in-frame clones and lacks some. The sample yields 100,000 to 150,000 clones, more than 85% seen once. The source was peripheral blood, collected on day 0 of AZD1222 vaccination. The receptors here all came from an adult in good health. CDR3s include the opening cysteine and the closing phenylalanine or tryptophan. The order of the fields is D gene, clone size, V gene, J gene, CDR3 DNA, CDR3 protein. The D gene is left open where the match is weak. Clone size is stated in some rows and not others, as once, few, many or a class when expanded.

D: TRBD2
size: few
V: TRBV4-3
J: TRBJ2-5
DNA: TGCGCCAGCAGCCCGAGCGGGAGCCGGGGCCAAGAGACCCAGTACTTC
CDR3: CASSPSGSRGQETQYF

D: TRBD1
size: -
V: TRBV3-1/TRBV3-2
J: TRBJ1-6
DNA: TGTGCCAGCAGCAACACAGGGGCAAGTTCACCCCTCCACTTT
CDR3: CASSNTGASSPLHF

D: -
size: -
V: TRBV5-4
J: TRBJ2-1
DNA: TGTGCCAGCAGCTTAGGGGGCGCGGGGACCAATGAGCAGTTCTTC
CDR3: CASSLGGAGTNEQFF

D: TRBD1
size: -
V: TRBV27
J: TRBJ2-2
DNA: TGTGCCAGCAGTTTTGGCCGGGACAGGAACACCGGGGAGCTGTTTTTT
CDR3: CASSFGRDRNTGELFF

D: -
size: -
V: TRBV11-3
J: TRBJ2-2
DNA: TGTGCCAGCAGCTTAGGCCTAGCCGGGGAGCTGTTTTTT
CDR3: CASSLGLAGELFF

D: TRBD1
size: -
V: TRBV9
J: TRBJ1-1
DNA: TGTGCCAGCAGCGCCAGGACAGGGGACACTGAAGCTTTCTTT
CDR3: CASSARTGDTEAFF

D: TRBD1
size: -
V: TRBV7-9
J: TRBJ1-4
DNA: TGTGCCAGCAGCCCGGGACAGGGAGCGGAAAAACTGTTTTTT
CDR3: CASSPGQGAEKLFF

D: -
size: -
V: TRBV11-2
J: TRBJ2-7
DNA: TGTGCCAGCAGCTTATTGGCCCGGCGGGGGCCCTACGAGCAGTACTTC
CDR3: CASSLLARRGPYEQYF

D: TRBD1
size: -
V: TRBV2
J: TRBJ1-2
DNA: TGTGCCAGCCTAAGCATTACCGGGACAGGGAAGGATGGCTACACCTTC
CDR3: CASLSITGTGKDGYTF

D: -
size: -
V: TRBV7-9
J: TRBJ1-4
DNA: TGTGCCAGCAGATGGAGTCCAGGGAGGGGATCTAATGAAAAACTGTTTTTT
CDR3: CASRWSPGRGSNEKLFF

D: -
size: -
V: TRBV7-8
J: TRBJ2-2
DNA: TGTGCCAGCAGCCCGGACTACGGGGCAGGCACCGGGGAGCTGTTTTTT
CDR3: CASSPDYGAGTGELFF

D: TRBD2
size: -
V: TRBV24-1
J: TRBJ2-3
DNA: TGTGCCACCAGTGATTTTGTAGCGGGAACCACAGATACGCAGTATTTT
CDR3: CATSDFVAGTTDTQYF

D: TRBD2
size: -
V: TRBV5-1
J: TRBJ2-1
DNA: TGCGCCAGCAGCTTGCGGGCTAGCGGGAGCGGTGAGCAGTTCTTC
CDR3: CASSLRASGSGEQFF

D: -
size: -
V: TRBV30
J: TRBJ1-1
DNA: TGTGCCTGGAGTGGCCAGATTAACACTGAAGCTTTCTTT
CDR3: CAWSGQINTEAFF

D: TRBD1
size: -
V: TRBV30
J: TRBJ1-5
DNA: TGTGCCTGGAGTCAGGACAGGGCTGGCAATCAGCCCCAGCATTTT
CDR3: CAWSQDRAGNQPQHF

D: -
size: -
V: TRBV28
J: TRBJ2-7
DNA: TGTGCCAGCAGTTCCCGAGGAGGCTACGAGCAGTACTTC
CDR3: CASSSRGGYEQYF

D: -
size: -
V: TRBV7-6
J: TRBJ2-1
DNA: TGTGCCAGCAGCCTTGGGGAGTACAATGAGCAGTTCTTC
CDR3: CASSLGEYNEQFF

D: TRBD1
size: -
V: TRBV15
J: TRBJ1-6
DNA: TGTGCCACCAGCAGAGGAACAGGGGTAAATTCACCCCTCCACTTT
CDR3: CATSRGTGVNSPLHF

D: -
size: -
V: TRBV4-1
J: TRBJ1-2
DNA: TGCGCCAGCAGCCGACAAAATGCAAGGAGTGGCTACACCTTC
CDR3: CASSRQNARSGYTF

D: -
size: -
V: TRBV2
J: TRBJ1-6
DNA: TGTGCCAGCAAATCTCCCCTCCACTTT
CDR3: CASKSPLHF

D: -
size: -
V: TRBV9
J: TRBJ2-7
DNA: TGTGCCAGCAGCGCCCTGGGAATGGGCCATGAGCAGTACTTC
CDR3: CASSALGMGHEQYF

D: TRBD1
size: -
V: TRBV2
J: TRBJ2-2
DNA: TGTGCCACCGACAGGGGGCTAACCGGGGAGCTGTTTTTT
CDR3: CATDRGLTGELFF

D: -
size: -
V: TRBV10-1
J: TRBJ2-3
DNA: TGCGCCAGCGGGGACGGACCCACAGATACGCAGTATTTT
CDR3: CASGDGPTDTQYF

D: -
size: -
V: TRBV10-1
J: TRBJ2-1
DNA: TGCGCCAGCAGGCCAGCCGAGGGGAATGAGCAGTTCTTC
CDR3: CASRPAEGNEQFF

D: -
size: -
V: TRBV12-3/TRBV12-4
J: TRBJ1-1
DNA: TGTGCCAGCAGTTTCAAAGGGGGAACTGAAGCTTTCTTT
CDR3: CASSFKGGTEAFF

D: -
size: once
V: TRBV2
J: TRBJ1-1
DNA: TGTGCCAGCAGTGTGGAGACGCATGAAGCTTTCTTT
CDR3: CASSVETHEAFF

D: -
size: -
V: TRBV5-5
J: TRBJ1-2
DNA: TGTGCCAGCAGCTTGGACAGGTCGGGCTATGGCTACACCTTC
CDR3: CASSLDRSGYGYTF

D: -
size: -
V: TRBV30
J: TRBJ2-2
DNA: TGTGCCTGGAGGCCCGTGCTCACCGGGGAGCTGTTTTTT
CDR3: CAWRPVLTGELFF

D: TRBD1
size: -
V: TRBV24-1
J: TRBJ1-1
DNA: TGTGCCACCAGTCGGGCAGGGGGGACTGAAGCTTTCTTT
CDR3: CATSRAGGTEAFF

D: TRBD1
size: -
V: TRBV12-3/TRBV12-4
J: TRBJ1-1
DNA: TGTGCCAGCAGTTCGACAGGGGAAGGTGAAGCTTTCTTT
CDR3: CASSSTGEGEAFF

D: -
size: once
V: TRBV5-1
J: TRBJ1-1
DNA: TGCGCCAGCTCCCTGGGGTTGGGGGGGCCGAGTTACACTGAAGCTTTCTTT
CDR3: CASSLGLGGPSYTEAFF

D: -
size: -
V: TRBV7-6
J: TRBJ2-2
DNA: TGTGCCAGCAGCCCCCCGGGGTGGCTCACCGGGGAGCTGTTTTTT
CDR3: CASSPPGWLTGELFF

D: -
size: -
V: TRBV5-4
J: TRBJ1-1
DNA: TGTGCCAGCAGCCGGGGGGGAAGGACTGAAGCTTTCTTT
CDR3: CASSRGGRTEAFF

D: TRBD1
size: -
V: TRBV11-3
J: TRBJ1-3
DNA: TGTGCCAGCAGCTTAGGACAGGGGACTGGAAACACCATATATTTT
CDR3: CASSLGQGTGNTIYF

D: -
size: -
V: TRBV2
J: TRBJ1-4
DNA: TGTGCCATCCTACAGCAGACTAATGAAAAACTGTTTTTT
CDR3: CAILQQTNEKLFF

D: TRBD2
size: -
V: TRBV27
J: TRBJ2-3
DNA: TGTGCCAGCAGTTTTGACGGGAGGTACCCAGATACGCAGTATTTT
CDR3: CASSFDGRYPDTQYF

D: TRBD2
size: -
V: TRBV2
J: TRBJ2-1
DNA: TGTGCCAGCAGTCGACTAGCGGGGCCGAGCTCCTACAATGAGCAGTTCTTC
CDR3: CASSRLAGPSSYNEQFF

D: -
size: -
V: TRBV4-2
J: TRBJ1-5
DNA: TGTGCCAGCAGCCCCGAAAAGAGCAATCAGCCCCAGCATTTT
CDR3: CASSPEKSNQPQHF

D: -
size: -
V: TRBV5-1
J: TRBJ2-1
DNA: TGCGCCAGCAGCTTGGGGACTCAGGCCCACAATGAGCAGTTCTTC
CDR3: CASSLGTQAHNEQFF

D: -
size: -
V: TRBV30
J: TRBJ2-1
DNA: TGTGCCTGTGCTAGCAGGTTGGGGGGTGAGCAGTTCTTC
CDR3: CACASRLGGEQFF

D: -
size: -
V: TRBV29-1
J: TRBJ1-1
DNA: TGCAGCGCCAACAGGAGAGAGGGTACTGAAGCTTTCTTT
CDR3: CSANRREGTEAFF

D: -
size: -
V: TRBV21-1
J: TRBJ1-3
DNA: TGTGCCAGCAGCAAAGAGGGGTCAAACTATTCTGGGGGAAACACCATATATTTT
CDR3: CASSKEGSNYSGGNTIYF

D: -
size: -
V: TRBV19
J: TRBJ1-6
DNA: TGTGCCAGTAGACAAGACCGTGGCCTAAATTCACCCCTCCACTTT
CDR3: CASRQDRGLNSPLHF

D: -
size: -
V: TRBV27
J: TRBJ1-2
DNA: TGTGCCAGCAGTTTAAAGGGCTATGGCTACACCTTC
CDR3: CASSLKGYGYTF

D: -
size: -
V: TRBV7-2
J: TRBJ2-3
DNA: TGTGCCAGCAGCTTAGCGCTGGGGGAAGTGGGTACGCAGTATTTT
CDR3: CASSLALGEVGTQYF

D: TRBD2
size: -
V: TRBV4-2
J: TRBJ2-5
DNA: TGTGCCAGCAGCCAGGGGGGGATTGAAGAGACCCAGTACTTC
CDR3: CASSQGGIEETQYF

D: -
size: -
V: TRBV20-1
J: TRBJ1-1
DNA: TGCAGGCCTGCTGGGGGCTTGGCTTTCTTT
CDR3: CRPAGGLAFF

D: -
size: -
V: TRBV27
J: TRBJ2-7
DNA: TGTGCCAGCAGTTTATTCCATCCGGAGCGCTCCTACGAGCAGTACTTC
CDR3: CASSLFHPERSYEQYF

D: TRBD1
size: few
V: TRBV5-6
J: TRBJ1-4
DNA: TGTGCCAGCAGCGAGACAGGGGGCTTAAGTGAAAAACTGTTTTTT
CDR3: CASSETGGLSEKLFF